What follows are 23 T cell receptor beta chains derived from one specimen sequenced in a study of blood T cell repertoires in COVID-19. Generated by immunoSEQ multiplex PCR, the TCRdb table keeps only in-frame clones and is missing some. The table includes 300,000 or so clones, 80% to 90% detected once. The sample was PBMCs or T cells enriched from blood (not recorded which). Source of these receptors: a woman between 40 and 55 years old with acute COVID-19.

V gene TRBV19 combines with J gene TRBJ2-4; 8 positions agree with TRBD1. The germline gives CDR1 LNHDA, CDR2 SQIVND (reference sequence). V lost 6 bases and J lost 2; bases outside the gene matches: 3. CDR3 size: 14 residues. The chain's CDR3 is CASRDRDSKNIQYF. DNA of the CDR3: TGTGCCAGTAGGGACAGGGACTCCAAAAACATTCAGTACTTC.

V is TRBV6-5 and J is TRBJ1-2, with D maybe TRBD1 (6 bases). This CDR3 has 15 amino acids. Looked up from germline, CDR1 is MNHEY and CDR2 is SVGAGI. V was pared by 6 bases and J by 4 bases, with 18 bases between. CDR3 sequence (DNA): TGTGCCAGCAGGACACGGGGGGGCGCGAGCTATGGCTACACCTTC. It translates to CASRTRGGASYGYTF.

V gene TRBV2 combines with J gene TRBJ1-2; 7 bases agree with TRBD1. V lost 6 bases to trimming and J lost 9 bases; unmatched junction nucleotides: 10. CDR3 length: 13 residues. Germline CDR1 reads SNHLY; CDR2 reads FYNNEI. DNA of the CDR3: TGTGCCAGCAGCGACACGACAGGGCTGAGCTACACCTTC. This gives the protein CASSDTTGLSYTF.

The chain links TRBV3-1 (or the pseudogene TRBV3-2) to TRBJ2-3; 7 bases match TRBD2. Losses at the gene ends were 8 bases for V and 0 bases for J; bases not matched to a gene: 14. The CDR3 covers 17 residues. Germline assignment: CDR1 LGHDT and CDR2 YNNKEL (reference sequence). The CDR3 spells CASAPLTGGSSTDTQYF. In nucleotides, the CDR3 is TGTGCCAGCGCGCCGCTTACGGGGGGATCTAGCACAGATACGCAGTATTTT.

The chain recombines TRBV2 with TRBJ2-7; D uncertain. The V and J ends lost 7 bases and 5 bases respectively, with 9 bases between them. The CDR3 spans 11 residues. CDR1 is SNHLY and CDR2 is FYNNEI in the germline V gene. The chain's CDR3 is CASMIGHEQYF. In nucleotides, the CDR3 is TGTGCCAGCATGATCGGTCACGAGCAGTACTTC.

The rearrangement uses TRBV12-3 or TRBV12-4 and TRBJ2-3, with a tentative D call TRBD2 (5 bases). This CDR3 spans 13 amino acids. V lost 7 bases and J lost 2, with 10 bases in between. Written as DNA, the CDR3 is TGTGCCAGCACCTCGGGATTCACAGATACGCAGTATTTT. Amino acids: CASTSGFTDTQYF.

In DNA form, the CDR3 reads TGCGCCAGCAGCAGGGACAGGACGAGCATGAACACTGAAGCTTTCTTT. Translation: CASSRDRTSMNTEAFF. The chain links TRBV5-1 to TRBJ1-1; 8 bases agree with TRBD1. The CDR3 runs 16 residues. Germline V gives CDR1 SGHRS, CDR2 YFSETQ. V trimming: 4 bases; J trimming: 0 bases; junction bases outside the gene matches: 8.

V and J are TRBV4-2 and TRBJ2-2, with a weak D call TRBD1 (6 bases). V lost 5 bases and J 0 bases, leaving 13 bases between the germline ends. Germline V lookup: CDR1 LGHNA, CDR2 YNFKEQ. The length of the CDR3 is 16 residues. For the CDR3, the DNA is TGTGCCAGCAGCGCCGGGACAAGAGCGAACACCGGGGAGCTGTTTTTT. Amino acids: CASSAGTRANTGELFF.

The chain employs TRBV7-7 and TRBJ2-3; the D gene is possibly TRBD1 (5 bases). This CDR3 has 15 residues. The germline V gene has CDR1 SSHAT and CDR2 FNYEAQ (reference sequence). Deletions cut 5 bases from V and 0 bases from J, with 12 bases between. The CDR3 nucleotides read TGTGCCAGCAGCAAAGGGGTCCTTAGCACAGATACGCAGTATTTT. Translation gives CASSKGVLSTDTQYF.

V is TRBV20-1 and J is TRBJ1-1; TRBD1 agrees at 7 bases. Trimming took 3 bases from V and 4 from J; bases not matched to a gene: 8. The CDR3 spans 14 residues. Germline CDR1 and CDR2: DFQATT and SNEGSKA (reference sequence). The CDR3 loop is CSASPTGRVTEAFF. The CDR3 nucleotides are TGCAGTGCTAGTCCGACAGGGCGGGTCACTGAAGCTTTCTTT.

The rearrangement links TRBV19 to TRBJ1-2, with D tentatively TRBD1 (6 bases). Trimming cost V 5 bases and J 5 bases, with 12 bases left between them. CDR3 length: 13 amino acids. Germline values: CDR1 LNHDA, CDR2 SQIVND (reference sequence). As DNA, the CDR3 is TGTGCCAGTAGTGAGGGGGGGTCGTATGGCTACACCTTC. Protein: CASSEGGSYGYTF.

The V and J genes are TRBV6-2 or TRBV6-3 and TRBJ2-2; 9 bases are shared with TRBD1. The V segment lost 2 bases and the J segment 1 base; nucleotides outside the gene matches: 5. The CDR3 loop spans 17 amino acids. Germline CDR1 reads MNHEY; CDR2 reads SVGEGT. CDR3 loop: CASSYRPTGGNTGELFF. CDR3 DNA: TGTGCCAGCAGTTACCGACCGACAGGGGGGAACACCGGGGAGCTGTTTTTT.

The rearrangement links TRBV20-1 to TRBJ2-3; D possibly corresponds to TRBD2 (5 bases). The V end was cut by 6 bases, the J end by 6 bases, with 7 bases between. CDR1 is DFQATT and CDR2 is SNEGSKA in the germline V gene (reference sequence). The CDR3 extends over 10 amino acids. DNA for the CDR3: TGCAGTGCGAGGGAGGATACGCAGTATTTT. Translated: CSAREDTQYF.

The chain recombines TRBV5-1 with TRBJ1-4; tentative D call: TRBD1 (5 bases). Germline CDR1 SGHRS, CDR2 YFSETQ. Trimming cost V 0 bases and J 0 bases, with 9 bases left between them. CDR3 length equals 16 residues. CDR3 coding DNA: TGCGCCAGCAGCTTGGGACAGACCGCAACTAATGAAAAACTGTTTTTT. Translated, it gives CASSLGQTATNEKLFF.

V is TRBV5-5 and J is TRBJ2-5, with 7 bases fitting TRBD2. This CDR3 is built from 14 residues. Per germline, CDR1 SGHKS and CDR2 YYEKEE (reference sequence). V was pared by 3 bases and J by 0 bases, with 2 bases of the junction left unmatched. The CDR3 DNA follows: TGTGCCAGCAGCTCGGGACTATACCAAGAGACCCAGTACTTC. It encodes CASSSGLYQETQYF.

The chain carries TRBV7-2 and TRBJ1-2; D may be TRBD1 (6 bases). The ends were cut back, 1 base at V and 0 bases at J, with 18 bases in the middle. Germline assignment: CDR1 SGHTA and CDR2 FQGNSA. The CDR3 sequence is 18 residues long. DNA of the CDR3: TGTGCCAGCAGCTTAGTAGGCACAGGGCCCCTAACTAACTATGGCTACACCTTC. It codes for CASSLVGTGPLTNYGYTF.

V and J are TRBV3-1 (or the pseudogene TRBV3-2) and TRBJ2-7; D not certain. The V end lost 4 bases, the J end lost 0 bases, and 13 bases lay between the germline ends. The CDR3 contains 15 residues. Germline values: CDR1 LGHDT, CDR2 YNNKEL (reference sequence). The CDR3 DNA follows: TGTGCCAGCAGCCCTTTTACACGGAGCTCCTACGAGCAGTACTTC. It translates to CASSPFTRSSYEQYF.

The chain uses TRBV5-5 and TRBJ1-2; D unclear. V shed 0 bases and J shed 0 bases, with 9 bases lying between them. Germline V lookup: CDR1 SGHKS, CDR2 YYEKEE (reference sequence). This CDR3 is built from 15 residues. CDR3 sequence: CASSLAGGTNYGYTF. CDR3 coding DNA: TGTGCCAGCAGCTTGGCGGGAGGGACTAACTATGGCTACACCTTC.

V and J are TRBV6-2 or TRBV6-3 and TRBJ1-1; no firm D call. The germline gives CDR1 MNHEY, CDR2 SVGEGT. With 3 bases removed from V and 0 bases from J, the gap between germline ends came to 17 bases. This CDR3 has 17 residues. CDR3 sequence reads: CASSYFSGGRMNTEAFF. For the CDR3, the DNA is TGTGCCAGCAGTTATTTCTCGGGAGGACGAATGAACACTGAAGCTTTCTTT.

The J gene is TRBJ2-3, the V gene TRBV5-4; 7 bases agree with TRBD2. The V and J ends lost 0 bases and 4 bases, in that order; junction bases with no gene match: 8. This CDR3 is built from 16 residues. Germline CDR1 is SGHNT and CDR2 is YYREEE (reference sequence). The CDR3 DNA sequence: TGTGCCAGCAGCTTGGTGGTGGGAGGGTCGGCAGATACGCAGTATTTT. This codes for CASSLVVGGSADTQYF.

The rearrangement uses TRBV11-1 and TRBJ2-1; 10 bases map to TRBD2. The CDR3 runs to 13 residues. The J segment lost 8 bases and the V segment lost 6 bases, leaving 4 bases of the junction unmatched. Germline V gives CDR1 SGHAT, CDR2 FQDESV (reference sequence). CDR3 sequence (DNA): TGTGCCAGCAGATCTAGCGGGGGCTATGAGCAGTTCTTC. This encodes CASRSSGGYEQFF.

The chain couples TRBV19 to TRBJ1-1; D possibly corresponds to TRBD1 (6 bases). CDR1 is LNHDA and CDR2 is SQIVND in the germline V gene (reference sequence). The V end was cut by 8 bases, the J end by 2 bases, with 18 bases between. This CDR3 comprises 15 residues. CDR3 protein: CASLSRKQGNTEAFF. The CDR3 nucleotides are TGTGCCAGTCTGTCGCGGAAACAGGGTAACACTGAAGCTTTCTTT.

The V and J genes are TRBV7-2 and TRBJ1-4; tentatively, D is TRBD1 (6 bases). The ends were cut back, 2 bases at V and 5 bases at J, with 18 bases in the middle. Germline V gene lookup returns CDR1 SGHTA and CDR2 FQGNSA. The CDR3 sequence is 17 residues long. CDR3 sequence (DNA): TGTGCCAGCAGCTTACGTACGAGGGGGATGGCGAATGAAAAACTGTTTTTT. Translating it yields CASSLRTRGMANEKLFF.